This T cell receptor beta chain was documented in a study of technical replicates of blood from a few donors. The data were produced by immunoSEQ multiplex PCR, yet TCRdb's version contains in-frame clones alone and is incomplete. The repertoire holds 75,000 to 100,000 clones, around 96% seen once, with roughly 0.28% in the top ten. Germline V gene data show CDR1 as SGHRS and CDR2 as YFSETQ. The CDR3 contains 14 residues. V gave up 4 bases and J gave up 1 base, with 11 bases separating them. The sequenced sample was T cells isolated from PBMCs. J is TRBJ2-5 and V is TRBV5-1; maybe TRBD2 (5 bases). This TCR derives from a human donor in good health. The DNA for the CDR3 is TGCGCCAGCAGCCAAGAGCGGCCCCAAGAGACCCAGTACTTC. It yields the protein CASSQERPQETQYF.